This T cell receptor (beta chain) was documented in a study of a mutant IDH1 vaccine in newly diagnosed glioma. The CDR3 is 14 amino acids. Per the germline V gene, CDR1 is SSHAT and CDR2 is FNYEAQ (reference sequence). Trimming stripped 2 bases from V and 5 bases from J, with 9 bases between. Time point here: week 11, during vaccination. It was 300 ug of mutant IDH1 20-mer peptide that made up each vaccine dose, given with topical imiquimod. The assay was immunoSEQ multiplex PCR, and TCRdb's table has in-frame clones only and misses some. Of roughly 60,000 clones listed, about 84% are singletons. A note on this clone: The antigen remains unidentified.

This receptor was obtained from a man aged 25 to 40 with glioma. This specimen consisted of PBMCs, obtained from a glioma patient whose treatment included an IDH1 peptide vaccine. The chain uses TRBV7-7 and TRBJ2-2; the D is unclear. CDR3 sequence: CASSLSPGTGELFF. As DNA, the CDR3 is TGTGCCAGCAGCTTATCGCCAGGTACCGGGGAGCTGTTTTTT. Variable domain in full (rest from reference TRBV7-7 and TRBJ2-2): GAGVSQSPRYKVTKRGQDVTLRCDPISSHATLYWYQQALGQGPEFLTYFNYEAQPDKSGLPSDRFSAERPEGSISTLTIQRTEQRDSAMYRCASSLSPGTGELFFGEGSRLTVL.